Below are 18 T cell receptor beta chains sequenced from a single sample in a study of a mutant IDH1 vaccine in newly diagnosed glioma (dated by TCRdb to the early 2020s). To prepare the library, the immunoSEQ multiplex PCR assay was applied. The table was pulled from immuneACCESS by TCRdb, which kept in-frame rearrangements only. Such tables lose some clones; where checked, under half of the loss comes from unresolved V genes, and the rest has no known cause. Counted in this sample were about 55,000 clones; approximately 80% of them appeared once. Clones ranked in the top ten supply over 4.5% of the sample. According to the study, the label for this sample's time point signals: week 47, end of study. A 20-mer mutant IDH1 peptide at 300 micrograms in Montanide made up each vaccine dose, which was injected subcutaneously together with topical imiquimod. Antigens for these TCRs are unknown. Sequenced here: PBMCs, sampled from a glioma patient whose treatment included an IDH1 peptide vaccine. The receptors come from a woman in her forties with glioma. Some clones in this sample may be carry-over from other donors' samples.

The CDR3 is CASSLQGGHQETQYF. The CDR3 nucleotides read TGTGCCAGCAGCTTACAGGGGGGGCACCAAGAGACCCAGTACTTC. The rearrangement uses TRBV11-2 and TRBJ2-5; tentatively, D is TRBD1 or TRBD2 (7 bases each). Germline CDR1 is SGHAT and CDR2 is FQNNGV. V dropped 2 bases and J dropped 0 bases, with 10 bases sitting between them. This CDR3 spans 15 amino acids.

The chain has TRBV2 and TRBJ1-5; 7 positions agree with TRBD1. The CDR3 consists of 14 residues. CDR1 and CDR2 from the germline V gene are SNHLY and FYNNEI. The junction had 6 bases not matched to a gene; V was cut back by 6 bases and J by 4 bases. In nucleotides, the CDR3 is TGTGCCAGCAGACCGGGACAGCTTAATCAGCCCCAGCATTTT. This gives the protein CASRPGQLNQPQHF.

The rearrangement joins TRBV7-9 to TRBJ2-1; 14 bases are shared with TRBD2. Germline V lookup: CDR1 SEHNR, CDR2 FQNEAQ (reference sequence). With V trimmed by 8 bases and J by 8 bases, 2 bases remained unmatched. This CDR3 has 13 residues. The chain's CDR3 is CASGTSGGHEQFF. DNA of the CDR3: TGTGCCAGCGGGACTAGCGGGGGACATGAGCAGTTCTTC. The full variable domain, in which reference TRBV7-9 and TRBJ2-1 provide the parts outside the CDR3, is DTGVSQNPRHKITKRGQNVTFRCDPISEHNRLYWYRQTLGQGPEFLTYFQNEAQLEKSRLLSDRFSAERPKGSFSTLEIQRTEQGDSAMYLCASGTSGGHEQFFGPGTRLTVL.

This CDR3 reads CASSPGDREYGYTF. The DNA for the CDR3 is TGTGCCAGCAGCCCGGGAGACAGGGAGTATGGCTACACCTTC. The J gene is TRBJ1-2, the V gene TRBV9; 7 nucleotides match TRBD1. Trimming took 4 bases from V and 5 from J; bases not matched to a gene: 8. Germline V gene lookup returns CDR1 SGDLS and CDR2 YYNGEE. The CDR3 contains 14 residues.

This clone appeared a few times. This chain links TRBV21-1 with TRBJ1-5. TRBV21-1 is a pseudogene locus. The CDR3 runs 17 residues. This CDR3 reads CASSKDGDGNSNQPQHF. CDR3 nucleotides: TGTGCCAGCAGCAAAGATGGGGACGGAAATAGCAATCAGCCCCAGCATTTT.

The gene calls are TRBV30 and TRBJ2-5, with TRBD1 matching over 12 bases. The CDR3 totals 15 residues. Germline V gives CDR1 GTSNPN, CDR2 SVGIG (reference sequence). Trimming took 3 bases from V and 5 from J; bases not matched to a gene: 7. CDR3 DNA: TGTGCCTGGAGGGGGGGACAGGGGGCCGCCGAGACCCAGTACTTC. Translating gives CAWRGGQGAAETQYF.

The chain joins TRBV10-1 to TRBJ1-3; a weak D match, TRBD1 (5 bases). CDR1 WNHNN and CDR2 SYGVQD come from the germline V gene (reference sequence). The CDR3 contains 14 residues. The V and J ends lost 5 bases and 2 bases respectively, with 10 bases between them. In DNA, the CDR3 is TGCGCCAGCAGTCCCGGGACGACTGGAAACACCATATATTTT. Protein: CASSPGTTGNTIYF.

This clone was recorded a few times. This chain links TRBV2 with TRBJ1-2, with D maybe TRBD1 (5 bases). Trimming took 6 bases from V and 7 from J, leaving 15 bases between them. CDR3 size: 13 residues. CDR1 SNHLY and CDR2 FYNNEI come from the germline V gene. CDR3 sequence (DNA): TGTGCCAGCAGGGGAGACACTGGGGGTGGCTACACCTTC. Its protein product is CASRGDTGGGYTF.

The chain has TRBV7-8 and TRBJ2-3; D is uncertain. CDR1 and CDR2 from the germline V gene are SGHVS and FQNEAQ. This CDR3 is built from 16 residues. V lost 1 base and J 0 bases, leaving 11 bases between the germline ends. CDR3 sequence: CASSLGSAVSTDTQYF. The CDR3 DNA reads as TGTGCCAGCAGCTTAGGCTCGGCGGTCAGCACAGATACGCAGTATTTT.

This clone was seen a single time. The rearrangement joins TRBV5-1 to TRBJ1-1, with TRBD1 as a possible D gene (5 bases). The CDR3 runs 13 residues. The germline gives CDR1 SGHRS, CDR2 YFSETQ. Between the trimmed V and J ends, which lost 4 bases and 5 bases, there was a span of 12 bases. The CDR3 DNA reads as TGCGCCAGCAGCGGGGGGGTCGGGACTGAAGCTTTCTTT. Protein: CASSGGVGTEAFF.

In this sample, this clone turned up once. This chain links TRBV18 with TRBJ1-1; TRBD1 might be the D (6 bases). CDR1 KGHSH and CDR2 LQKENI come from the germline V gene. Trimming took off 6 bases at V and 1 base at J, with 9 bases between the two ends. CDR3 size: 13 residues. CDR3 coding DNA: TGTGCCAGCTCTCCGGGACAGAACACTGAAGCTTTCTTT. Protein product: CASSPGQNTEAFF.

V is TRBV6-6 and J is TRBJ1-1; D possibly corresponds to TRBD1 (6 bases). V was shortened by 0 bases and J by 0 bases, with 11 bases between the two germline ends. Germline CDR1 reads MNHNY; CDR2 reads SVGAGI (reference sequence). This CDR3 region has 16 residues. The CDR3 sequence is CASSYSQGRMNTEAFF. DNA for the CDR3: TGTGCCAGCAGTTACTCACAGGGAAGGATGAACACTGAAGCTTTCTTT.

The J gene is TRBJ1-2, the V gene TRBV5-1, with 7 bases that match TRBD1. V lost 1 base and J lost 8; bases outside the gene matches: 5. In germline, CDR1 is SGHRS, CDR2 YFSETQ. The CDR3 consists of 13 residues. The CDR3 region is CASSLTGVAGYTF. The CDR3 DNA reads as TGCGCCAGCAGCTTGACAGGGGTCGCGGGCTACACCTTC.

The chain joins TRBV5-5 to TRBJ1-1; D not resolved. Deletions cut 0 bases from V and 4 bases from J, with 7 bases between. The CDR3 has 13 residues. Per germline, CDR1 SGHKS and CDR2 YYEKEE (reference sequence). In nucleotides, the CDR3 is TGTGCCAGCAGCTTGGTGTCCACCACTGAAGCTTTCTTT. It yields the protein CASSLVSTTEAFF. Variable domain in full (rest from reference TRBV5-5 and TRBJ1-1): DAGVTQSPTHLIKTRGQQVTLRCSPISGHKSVSWYQQVLGQGPQFIFQYYEKEERGRGNFPDRFSARQFPNYSSELNVNALLLGDSALYLCASSLVSTTEAFFGQGTRLTVV.

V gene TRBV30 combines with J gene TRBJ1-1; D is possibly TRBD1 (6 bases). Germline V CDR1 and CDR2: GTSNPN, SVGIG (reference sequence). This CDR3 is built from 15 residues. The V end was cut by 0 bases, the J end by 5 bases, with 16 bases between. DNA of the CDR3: TGTGCCTGGAGTGTTAGTCTGGGGGGCGGGACTGAAGCTTTCTTT. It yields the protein CAWSVSLGGGTEAFF.

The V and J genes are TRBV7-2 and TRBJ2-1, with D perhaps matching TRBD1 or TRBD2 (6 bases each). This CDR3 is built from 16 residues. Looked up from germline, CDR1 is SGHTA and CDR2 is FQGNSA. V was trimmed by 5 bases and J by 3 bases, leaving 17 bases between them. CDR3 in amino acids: CASSPPGGPVYNEQFF. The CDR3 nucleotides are TGTGCCAGCAGCCCCCCCGGGGGCCCCGTCTACAATGAGCAGTTCTTC.

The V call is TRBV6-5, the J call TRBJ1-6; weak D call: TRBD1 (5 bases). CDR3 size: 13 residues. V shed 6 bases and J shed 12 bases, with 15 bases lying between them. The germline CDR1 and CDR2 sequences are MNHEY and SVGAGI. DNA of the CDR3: TGTGCCAGCAGACCAACTACGGGACGACCCCTCCACTTT. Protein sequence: CASRPTTGRPLHF.

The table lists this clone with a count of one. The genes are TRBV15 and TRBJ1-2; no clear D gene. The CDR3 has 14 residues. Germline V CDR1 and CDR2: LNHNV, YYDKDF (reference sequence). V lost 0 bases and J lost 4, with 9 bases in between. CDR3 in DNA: TGTGCCACCAGCAGAGATTACGGAGGCTATGGCTACACCTTC. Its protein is CATSRDYGGYGYTF.